This entry concerns a single TCR beta chain. This sample was taken from a study of blood T cell repertoires in COVID-19. The length of the CDR3 is 12 residues. Germline V gene lookup returns CDR1 LNHDA and CDR2 SQIVND (reference sequence). Between the trimmed V and J ends, which lost 3 bases and 3 bases, there was a span of 2 bases. TCRdb's copy holds only in-frame clones and misses some; the assay was immunoSEQ multiplex PCR. The sample comprises 250,000 or so clones, 75% to 95% of which are singletons, and 2.8% rests with the top ten. The chain links TRBV19 to TRBJ2-2; D ambiguous. This clonotype originated in a man between 35 and 55 years old who had been exposed to COVID-19. Input material: PBMCs or T cells enriched from blood (not recorded which). The CDR3 loop is CASSIYTGELFF. The CDR3 DNA reads TGTGCCAGTAGTATCTACACCGGGGAGCTGTTTTTT.